What follows describes a single TCR beta chain. Sequencing used immunoSEQ multiplex PCR; TCRdb keeps in-frame clones, though not all of them. Seen here are about 120,000 clones, 65% to 85% observed once, and the top ten hold 17%. The CDR3 length is 17 residues. V lost 1 base to trimming and J lost 2 bases; unmatched junction nucleotides: 7. Germline V gives CDR1 LGHDT, CDR2 YNNKEL (reference sequence). The data derive from a study of blood T cell repertoires in COVID-19. On the study more broadly: There were acute and convalescent COVID-19 samples, and they came from the United States, Italy and Spain.

The rearrangement joins TRBV3-1 (or the pseudogene TRBV3-2) to TRBJ2-5; 10 nucleotides align to TRBD2. The sequenced sample consisted of peripheral blood. The TCR comes from a man aged 30-40 years with COVID-19, enrolled during active disease. The CDR3 region has the DNA TGTGCCAGCAGCCAAGGGGTAGCGGGGGGTATACAAGAGACCCAGTACTTC. Protein product: CASSQGVAGGIQETQYF.